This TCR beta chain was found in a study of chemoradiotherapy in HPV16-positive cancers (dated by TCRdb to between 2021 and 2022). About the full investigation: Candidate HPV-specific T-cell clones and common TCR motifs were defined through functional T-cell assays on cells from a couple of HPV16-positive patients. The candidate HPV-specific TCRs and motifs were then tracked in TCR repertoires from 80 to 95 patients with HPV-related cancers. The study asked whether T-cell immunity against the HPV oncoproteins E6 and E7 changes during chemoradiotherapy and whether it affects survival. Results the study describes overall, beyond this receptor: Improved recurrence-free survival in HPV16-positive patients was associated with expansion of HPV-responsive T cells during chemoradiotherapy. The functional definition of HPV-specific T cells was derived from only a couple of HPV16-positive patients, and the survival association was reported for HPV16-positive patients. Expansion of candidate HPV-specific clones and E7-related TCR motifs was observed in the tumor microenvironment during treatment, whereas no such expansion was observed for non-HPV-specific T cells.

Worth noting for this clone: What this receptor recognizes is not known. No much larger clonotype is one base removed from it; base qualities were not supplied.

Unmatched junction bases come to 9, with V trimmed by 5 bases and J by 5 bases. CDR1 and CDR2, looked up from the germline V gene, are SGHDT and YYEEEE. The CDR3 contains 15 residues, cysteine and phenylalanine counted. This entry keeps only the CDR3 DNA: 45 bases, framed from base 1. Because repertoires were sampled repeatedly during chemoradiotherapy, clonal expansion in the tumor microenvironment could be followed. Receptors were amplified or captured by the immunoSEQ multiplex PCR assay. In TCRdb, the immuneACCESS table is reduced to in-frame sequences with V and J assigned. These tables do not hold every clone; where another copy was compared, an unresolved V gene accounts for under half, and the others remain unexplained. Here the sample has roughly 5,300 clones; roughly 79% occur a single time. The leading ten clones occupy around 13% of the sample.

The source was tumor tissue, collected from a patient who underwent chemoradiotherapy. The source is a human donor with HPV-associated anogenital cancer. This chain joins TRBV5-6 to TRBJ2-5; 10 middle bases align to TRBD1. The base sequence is TGTGCCAGCAGTTTCTTGACAGGGGGCGTGGAGACCCAGTACTTC. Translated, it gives CASSFLTGGVETQYF.